This T cell receptor beta chain appears in the sequencing data of a study of blood T cells in healthy people across ages. Findings and limits, study-wide: Long-lived and aged donors differed, with more naive CD4+ cells and higher diversity in the long-lived. Per-million-T-cell TCR beta diversity fell roughly linearly with age.

In this sample, this clonotype turned up a few times. What it binds is unknown. Germline V lookup: CDR1 MDHEN, CDR2 SYDVKM. The CDR3 loop spans 13 amino acids. The V and J ends lost 4 bases and 13 bases respectively, with 19 bases between them. Sample-barcoded 5' priming and a J-beta primer mix drove a second PCR of about 7 to 12 cycles. TCRdb used MiXCR to reprocess the 5' RACE reads, holding one entry per CDR3 protein. The table has around 620,000 distinct CDR3 sequences, 27% seen once. Specimen: blood. The clonotype comes from a woman in her 70s in good health. This chain uses TRBV28 with TRBJ1-2; a weak D match, TRBD1 (6 bases). The CDR3: CASSSRPGALPTF. The CDR3 DNA reads as TGTGCCAGCAGTTCGCGACCGGGGGCATTGCCCACCTTC.